Listed below are T cell receptor beta chains from one sample, sequenced in a study of T cells in localized non-small cell lung cancer. Clones were sequenced by immunoSEQ multiplex PCR, and TCRdb holds only the in-frame ones, with some missing. Of under 25,000 clones in the sample, roughly 90% were seen once. The sequences come from peripheral blood, collected before any cancer treatment. These receptors originate from a man aged 40 to 75 with stage I squamous cell lung carcinoma. CDR3s include the opening cysteine and the closing phenylalanine or tryptophan. Each record gives: clone size, V gene, J gene, D gene, CDR3 DNA, CDR3 protein. D genes are given only for firm matches. Clone size is stated in some rows and not others, as once, few, many or a class when expanded.

clone size: NA; V gene: TRBV28; J gene: TRBJ1-1; D gene: NA; CDR3 DNA: TGTGCCAGCAGCCCCGGAGGGACAAACACTGAAGCTTTCTTT; CDR3 protein: CASSPGGTNTEAFF
clone size: few; V gene: TRBV7-2; J gene: TRBJ2-5; D gene: TRBD2; CDR3 DNA: TGTGCCAGCAGCCCCGGGGGGACTGGGACCCAGTACTTC; CDR3 protein: CASSPGGTGTQYF
clone size: NA; V gene: TRBV2; J gene: TRBJ2-7; D gene: NA; CDR3 DNA: TGTGCCAGCAGTGTTGAAAGCTCCTACGAGCAGTACTTC; CDR3 protein: CASSVESSYEQYF
clone size: NA; V gene: TRBV11-2; J gene: TRBJ2-2; D gene: NA; CDR3 DNA: TGTGCCAGCAGCCGATCCGGGGGATACACCGGGGAGCTGTTTTTT; CDR3 protein: CASSRSGGYTGELFF
clone size: few; V gene: TRBV28; J gene: TRBJ1-2; D gene: TRBD1; CDR3 DNA: TGTGCCAGCAGTTCAGGACAGGGGACGAATGGCTACACCTTC; CDR3 protein: CASSSGQGTNGYTF
clone size: NA; V gene: TRBV4-1; J gene: TRBJ1-3; D gene: NA; CDR3 DNA: TGCGCCAGCAGCCCTAAGGAGGGGGCCATATATTTT; CDR3 protein: CASSPKEGAIYF
clone size: medium-sized; V gene: TRBV15; J gene: TRBJ1-4; D gene: TRBD1; CDR3 DNA: TGTGCCACCAGCTGGACAGGGGGTGAAAAACTGTTTTTT; CDR3 protein: CATSWTGGEKLFF
clone size: NA; V gene: TRBV5-8; J gene: TRBJ1-1; D gene: TRBD1; CDR3 DNA: TGTGCCAGCAGCTTGGACAGGGGGAACACTGAAGCTTTCTTT; CDR3 protein: CASSLDRGNTEAFF
clone size: NA; V gene: TRBV6-4; J gene: TRBJ1-1; D gene: TRBD1; CDR3 DNA: TGTGCCAGCAGTGACAGTATAAGGACAGGCGGGGAAACTGAAGCTTTCTTT; CDR3 protein: CASSDSIRTGGETEAFF
clone size: NA; V gene: TRBV5-5; J gene: TRBJ2-3; D gene: NA; CDR3 DNA: TGTGCCAGCAGCTCCACGAGGGGCGTAGATACGCAGTATTTT; CDR3 protein: CASSSTRGVDTQYF
clone size: NA; V gene: TRBV5-1; J gene: TRBJ1-1; D gene: TRBD1; CDR3 DNA: TGCGCCAGCAGCTCGGGACAGGGGAACACTGAAGCTTTCTTT; CDR3 protein: CASSSGQGNTEAFF
clone size: NA; V gene: TRBV6-1; J gene: TRBJ2-7; D gene: TRBD1; CDR3 DNA: TGTGCCAGCAGTGAAGATCTCCCGATCGTAAGGGGGCGAGGTGAGCAGTACTTC; CDR3 protein: CASSEDLPIVRGRGEQYF